This T cell receptor beta chain is from a study of Tregs in tolerant kidney transplant recipients (dated by TCRdb to 2018 to 2020). As for the study more broadly: Before combined kidney and bone marrow transplantation, this study identified donor-specific regulatory T cells using TCRbeta sequencing and then followed those same cells after transplant.

Concerning this clone: Its binding antigen is unknown. Nothing much larger sits one base from this clone, and base qualities are not available.

In the paper's terms, the time point label means: 6 months after combined kidney and bone marrow transplant. Transplants used related donors with nonmyeloablative bone marrow transplantation; mixed chimerism was transient in the human trials. Unstimulated Tregs (CD4+CD25+CD127-), CD4+ non-Tregs (CD4+CD25-), CD4 and CD8 cells were FACS-sorted from thawed PBMCs. The patients were a few recipients of combined kidney and bone marrow transplants from the ITN036ST trial, and samples were available only from these trial subjects. Healthy control blood was processed by Ficoll density gradient to PBMCs and cryopreserved; patient PBMCs were collected before and after transplant. Genomic DNA was extracted from sorted cells with the QIAGEN DNeasy Blood and Tissue Kit for TCRbeta CDR3 sequencing. High-throughput TCRbeta CDR3 sequencing was carried out commercially through immunoSEQ, with PCR amplification with bias correction and internal controls included. In the paper's pipeline: Unique productive TCRbeta sequences were defined by CDR3 nucleotide sequence where primers matched, otherwise by CDR3 amino acid sequence with Vbeta and Jbeta genes. To correct for sorting error, sequences found in more than one sorted population at a frequency ratio of 2:1 or less were discarded, and the remaining shared sequences were assigned to the population with the higher frequency. A sequence was defined as donor-reactive if the sequence was expanded at least 5-fold in CFSE-low cells compared with unstimulated cells and had a frequency of at least 0.01% in CFSE-low cells. Repertoire divergence was quantified by Jensen-Shannon divergence calculated from the top 100 TCRbeta sequences ranked by frequency. For any sample with multiple sequencing runs, sorting error was corrected in each run separately before the runs were pooled. TCRdb obtained this table from immuneACCESS and retained in-frame rearrangements with V and J assigned. These tables miss some clones; where compared with another copy, unresolved V genes account for less than half of the shortfall, and the remainder is unexplained. The DNA was the basis for D and trimming; V, J and clone size are from that table. For this sample the table gives around 64,000 clones, of which approximately 89% were detected only once. The top ten hold under 4.5% of the sample.

Overall results and qualifications from the work: In tolerant patients, the expansion of donor-specific Tregs was greater than global Treg expansion, suggesting that the expansion was antigen-driven rather than nonspecific. For some patients, the PCR primers changed as time went on, which meant samples from those patients could not be compared with one another at the nucleotide level. Because the study included only a small number of patients, the results must be confirmed in larger populations and under other immunosuppression protocols. The most biologically relevant and donor-specific TCRbeta repertoire appeared to be identified by expanding Tregs with activated donor B cells. Biological reproducibility was not directly assessed, although technical replication error appeared to be minimal.

Material: CD4+ T cells from blood (PBMCs), obtained 6 months after the transplant. The TCR originated in a human patient who received a combined kidney and bone marrow transplant. The graft donor may be the source of some T cells after a transplant.

The nucleotide sequence is given as TGTGCCAGCAGCTCAAGGGGGGACAGAAGTAACTATGGCTACACCTTC. Translated, this gives CASSSRGDRSNYGYTF. The chain links TRBV7-8 with TRBJ1-2, and TRBD1 matches 7 of the central bases. The cysteine opens and the phenylalanine closes a CDR3 of 16 amino acids. Only the CDR3 part of the read is kept: 48 bases, read in frame from the first base. CDR1 and CDR2 are drawn from the germline V gene: SGHVS, FQNEAQ. V has 4 bases trimmed and J has 1 base trimmed; junction bases matching no gene number 9.